These 21 T cell receptor beta chains originate from one sample sequenced in a study of T-cell reconstitution after alpha-beta-depleted transplantation in children. The TCRbeta library was prepared with unique molecular identifiers. From the PCR reads, TCRdb called clonotypes with MiXCR, one entry per CDR3 protein. The sample shows some 300,000 distinct CDR3 sequences, 9.5% to 13% of them seen only once. The sample here was PBMCs, taken before TCRalphabeta/CD19-depleted stem cell transplant. The receptors originated from a boy younger than two with acute myeloid leukemia, due to receive a stem cell transplant.

This clonotype was seen ten or more times. The chain has TRBV14 and TRBJ2-7, with 9 bases lining up with TRBD1. The CDR3 covers 15 residues. CDR1 and CDR2 from the germline V gene are SGHDN and FVKESK. V dropped 1 base and J dropped 2; count of bases not matched to a gene: 3. CDR3 sequence reads: CASSQGDRGAYEQYF. The CDR3 DNA reads as TGTGCCAGCAGCCAAGGTGACAGGGGGGCCTACGAGCAGTACTTC.

This clonotype was picked up many times. This chain uses TRBV18 with TRBJ2-1; no reliable D call. The CDR3 has 16 amino acids. Trimming shortened V by 0 bases and J by 4 bases, and 13 bases separated the two germline ends. The germline CDR1 and CDR2 sequences are KGHSH and LQKENI. CDR3 nucleotide sequence: TGTGCCAGCTCACCACCCAAGGGTATGAGGTACAATGAGCAGTTCTTC. Amino acid sequence: CASSPPKGMRYNEQFF.

This chain joins TRBV7-9 and TRBJ2-1; tentative D call: TRBD2 (6 bases). Germline lookup yields CDR1 SEHNR and CDR2 FQNEAQ (reference sequence). The CDR3 extends over 16 amino acids. V was cut by 6 bases and J by 2 bases, with 17 bases left in between. The CDR3 region is CASRPRSSVPYNEQFF. The CDR3 DNA reads as TGTGCCAGCAGGCCCCGGTCTAGCGTTCCCTACAATGAGCAGTTCTTC.

There are many counts of this clonotype. J is TRBJ2-4 and V is TRBV2; 8 bases agree with TRBD1. The CDR3 totals 14 residues. Unmatched junction bases numbered 10, after V lost 6 bases and J lost 9 bases. Germline V gene sequence: CDR1 SNHLY, CDR2 FYNNEI. CDR3: CASSQETGAGIQYF. The CDR3 bases are TGTGCCAGCAGCCAAGAGACAGGGGCCGGCATTCAGTACTTC.

This clonotype was seen at least ten times. The V gene is TRBV20-1, the J gene TRBJ2-1; tentative D call: TRBD2 (6 bases). Trimming left V 3 bases short and J 3 bases short, with 9 bases between. The CDR3 length is 13 residues. Germline-derived CDR1 and CDR2 are DFQATT and SNEGSKA (reference sequence). The CDR3 bases are TGCAGTGCTAGTTGGGGACTCTACAATGAGCAGTTCTTC. Translating gives CSASWGLYNEQFF.

This clonotype was detected only a few times. J is TRBJ2-2 and V is TRBV3-1; 8 nucleotides line up with TRBD1. This CDR3 spans 17 amino acids. V gave up 1 base and J gave up 7 bases; unmatched junction bases: 11. Germline V gives CDR1 LGHDT, CDR2 YNNKEL (reference sequence). The CDR3, as DNA: TGTGCCAGCAGCCAAGGTCTCCTGGACAGGGCAAGCGGGGAGCTGTTTTTT. Its translation: CASSQGLLDRASGELFF. Filled out from reference TRBV3-1 and TRBJ2-2, the complete variable domain reads DTAVSQTPKYLVTQMGNDKSIKCEQNLGHDTMYWYKQDSKKFLKIMFSYNNKELIINETVPNRFSPKSPDKAHLNLHINSLELGDSAVYFCASSQGLLDRASGELFFGEGSRLTVL.

The rearrangement joins TRBV29-1 to TRBJ2-5; TRBD2 is a possible D gene (5 bases). The germline V and J ends were trimmed by 5 bases and 5 bases, with 15 bases remaining between them. The CDR3 contains 13 residues. Germline V gene sequence: CDR1 SQVTM, CDR2 ANQGSEA. The CDR3 reads CSVWTSTKETQYF. CDR3 in DNA: TGCAGCGTTTGGACTTCCACTAAGGAGACCCAGTACTTC.

The sample holds a few counts of this clonotype. The CDR3 DNA is TGTGCCAGCATGGCTAGCGGGGGGCCGGAGACCCAGTACTTC. Translated, it gives CASMASGGPETQYF. The rearrangement links TRBV25-1 to TRBJ2-5; 11 nucleotides match TRBD2. The CDR3 totals 14 residues. V lost 7 bases to trimming and J lost 5 bases; unmatched junction nucleotides: 6. Germline CDR1 is MGHDK and CDR2 is SYGVNS.

There are many counts of this clonotype. V and J are TRBV9 and TRBJ2-1, with 7 bases fitting TRBD1. CDR3 length equals 14 residues. Trimming took 4 bases from V and 8 from J; bases not matched to a gene: 9. The germline CDR1 and CDR2 sequences are SGDLS and YYNGEE. Here the CDR3 reads CASSPQTGSDEQFF. Written as DNA, the CDR3 is TGTGCCAGCAGCCCCCAGACAGGGTCAGATGAGCAGTTCTTC.

This clonotype was seen many times. J is TRBJ2-7 and V is TRBV9; D assignment may be TRBD1 or TRBD2 (5 bases each). CDR3 length: 14 residues. The germline gives CDR1 SGDLS, CDR2 YYNGEE. The V gene lost 4 bases and the J gene lost 0 bases, with 11 bases spanning the gap. In DNA, the CDR3 is TGTGCCAGCAGCTCTCGGGACGACTCCTACGAGCAGTACTTC. It codes for CASSSRDDSYEQYF.

There are many counts of this clonotype. This rearrangement joins TRBV5-1 to TRBJ2-1; 8 bases agree with TRBD2. Germline CDR1 SGHRS, CDR2 YFSETQ. Trimming removed 0 bases from V and 2 bases from J; junction bases left unmatched: 4. The CDR3 has 16 residues. CDR3 region: CASSLDSSGTYNEQFF. The DNA of the CDR3 is TGCGCCAGCAGCTTGGACAGTAGCGGGACCTACAATGAGCAGTTCTTC.

At least ten counts were recorded for this clonotype. The rearrangement uses TRBV9 and TRBJ1-1; maybe TRBD1 (6 bases). CDR1 SGDLS and CDR2 YYNGEE come from the germline V gene. The CDR3 contains 15 residues. The V gene lost 8 bases and the J gene lost 2 bases, with 19 bases spanning the gap. Here the CDR3 DNA reads TGTGCCAGTGGCGGTGCACTGGGGGCTAACACTGAAGCTTTCTTT. Its protein product is CASGGALGANTEAFF.

This clonotype was seen ten or more times. The V call is TRBV12-3 or TRBV12-4, the J call TRBJ1-5; TRBD1 matches 10 bases. This CDR3 has 15 residues. Trimming removed 3 bases from V and 4 bases from J; junction bases left unmatched: 3. The CDR3 reads CASSFRTGGNQPQHF. CDR3 nucleotides: TGTGCCAGCAGTTTTCGGACAGGGGGTAATCAGCCCCAGCATTTT.

In this sample, this clonotype turned up a few times. The rearrangement uses TRBV12-3 or TRBV12-4 and TRBJ1-5; 10 nucleotides agree with TRBD1. Trimming at V came to 6 bases and at J to 0 bases, leaving 11 bases not matched to a gene. The CDR3 loop spans 18 amino acids. The CDR3 nucleotides read TGTGCCAGCAGCAACCGGGACAGGGGAGGGTATAGCAATCAGCCCCAGCATTTT. Its translation: CASSNRDRGGYSNQPQHF.

In its sample, this clonotype was seen many times. In DNA form, the CDR3 reads TGCAGTGCTAGCCGACAGGGGGATGGCTACACCTTC. Encoded protein: CSASRQGDGYTF. The chain couples TRBV20-1 to TRBJ1-2; 9 bases are shared with TRBD1. The CDR3 loop spans 12 amino acids. The J segment lost 6 bases and the V segment lost 3 bases, leaving 2 bases of the junction unmatched. Per germline, CDR1 DFQATT and CDR2 SNEGSKA (reference sequence).

This clonotype was detected ten times or more. V and J are TRBV20-1 and TRBJ2-3, with 7 bases matching TRBD2. The V and J ends lost 0 bases and 6 bases, in that order; junction bases with no gene match: 6. CDR1 and CDR2 from the germline V gene are DFQATT and SNEGSKA (reference sequence). There are 14 residues in the CDR3. CDR3 sequence: CSARDPILADTQYF. CDR3 nucleotide sequence: TGCAGTGCTAGAGACCCAATACTAGCGGATACGCAGTATTTT.

This clonotype was recorded many times. The CDR3 loop is CSARAYNEQFF. CDR3 bases: TGCAGTGCTAGAGCTTACAATGAGCAGTTCTTC. The V call is TRBV20-1, the J call TRBJ2-1, with D unresolved. The CDR3 extends over 11 amino acids. The V end lost 1 base, the J end lost 4 bases, and 2 bases lay between the germline ends. Germline lookup yields CDR1 DFQATT and CDR2 SNEGSKA (reference sequence).

This clonotype has ten or more counts. This chain connects TRBV12-3 or TRBV12-4 to TRBJ1-5; no reliable D call. The germline V and J ends were trimmed by 7 bases and 2 bases, with 9 bases remaining between them. The CDR3 runs to 13 residues. Here the CDR3 reads CASTANGNQPQHF. For the CDR3, the DNA is TGTGCCAGCACCGCTAATGGCAATCAGCCCCAGCATTTT.

This clonotype was detected many times. V is TRBV9 and J is TRBJ2-1, with 7 bases aligning to TRBD2. The CDR3 has 15 amino acids. The V gene end was trimmed by 0 bases and the J gene end by 3 bases; junction bases not matched to a gene: 3. Germline loops: CDR1 SGDLS, CDR2 YYNGEE. The CDR3 nucleotides are TGTGCCAGCAGCGTAGCCTCGGGGGGCTACAATGAGCAGTTCTTC. Encoded protein: CASSVASGGYNEQFF.

This clonotype was detected ten times or more. The chain couples TRBV7-9 to TRBJ2-2; D call uncertain. In germline, CDR1 is SEHNR, CDR2 FQNEAQ (reference sequence). The CDR3 covers 17 residues. V lost 8 bases and J lost 3, with 22 bases in between. The CDR3 reads CASGWTDLIMDTGELFF. DNA for the CDR3: TGTGCCAGCGGATGGACGGATTTAATAATGGACACCGGGGAGCTGTTTTTT. The whole variable domain, filled in from reference TRBV7-9 and TRBJ2-2, reads DTGVSQNPRHKITKRGQNVTFRCDPISEHNRLYWYRQTLGQGPEFLTYFQNEAQLEKSRLLSDRFSAERPKGSFSTLEIQRTEQGDSAMYLCASGWTDLIMDTGELFFGEGSRLTVL.

This clonotype was recorded many times. The CDR3 DNA reads as TGTGCCAGCAGCCCCGGGGACAGGTATTACGAGCAGTACTTC. Protein product: CASSPGDRYYEQYF. The chain carries TRBV7-9 and TRBJ2-7; 8 bases match TRBD1. The CDR3 totals 14 residues. The germline V gene has CDR1 SEHNR and CDR2 FQNEAQ (reference sequence). The J segment lost 4 bases and the V segment lost 5 bases, leaving 7 bases of the junction unmatched.